The 22 T cell receptor beta chains presented below share a single source sample, sequenced in a study of blood T cell repertoires in COVID-19. Produced via immunoSEQ multiplex PCR; TCRdb's table is partial and in-frame only. The table includes some 70,000 clones, around 86% detected once. The sequenced material came from peripheral blood. The origin of the receptors is a man of 80 years or more with acute or convalescent COVID-19.

This clone was recorded only once. The V gene is TRBV29-1, the J gene TRBJ1-2; D gene ambiguous. Deletions cut 3 bases from V and 3 bases from J, with 14 bases between. The CDR3 sequence is 14 residues long. The germline V gene encodes CDR1 SQVTM and CDR2 ANQGSEA. The CDR3 nucleotides are TGCAGCGTTGACGAGCACAGCGGGTACTATGGCTACACCTTC. Its protein product is CSVDEHSGYYGYTF.

V is TRBV6-5 and J is TRBJ1-4; 7 bases align to TRBD1. The germline V gene encodes CDR1 MNHEY and CDR2 SVGAGI. Trimming cost V 5 bases and J 3 bases; bases outside gene matches: 3. CDR3 size: 14 residues. Here the CDR3 DNA reads TGTGCCAGCAGTCCCGGGACAGCTAATGAAAAACTGTTTTTT. It is translated as CASSPGTANEKLFF.

The J gene is TRBJ2-4, the V gene TRBV15; TRBD2 is a possible D gene (6 bases). V lost 1 base to trimming and J lost 4 bases, with 11 bases between them. Per the germline V gene, CDR1 is LNHNV and CDR2 is YYDKDF (reference sequence). This CDR3 contains 15 residues. The CDR3 reads CATSRGGSGKNIQYF. The CDR3 DNA is TGTGCCACCAGCAGAGGAGGTAGCGGAAAAAACATTCAGTACTTC.

This chain connects TRBV7-2 to TRBJ2-1; unclear D gene. This CDR3 has 16 residues. From germline, CDR1 is SGHTA and CDR2 FQGNSA. The V end lost 1 base, the J end lost 0 bases, and 10 bases lay between the germline ends. In DNA, the CDR3 is TGTGCCAGCAGCTTAGAAAACGGTGACTCCTACAATGAGCAGTTCTTC. Its translation is CASSLENGDSYNEQFF.

The V and J genes are TRBV12-5 and TRBJ2-2; TRBD2 is a possible D gene (6 bases). Trimming pared 6 bases from V and 1 base from J, leaving 12 bases between. CDR1 is LGHNT and CDR2 is FRNRAP in the germline V gene. The CDR3 runs 15 residues. The CDR3 coding sequence is TGTGCTAGTGGGTCTCTAGCGCTGAACACCGGGGAGCTGTTTTTT. Translation gives CASGSLALNTGELFF.

J is TRBJ2-1 and V is TRBV2; 8 bases fit TRBD2. The CDR3 sequence is 15 residues long. V was pared by 6 bases and J by 4 bases, with 8 bases of the junction left unmatched. From germline, CDR1 is SNHLY and CDR2 FYNNEI. The CDR3 loop is CASRPGLGGYNEQFF. The CDR3 bases are TGTGCCAGCAGGCCGGGACTAGGGGGTTACAATGAGCAGTTCTTC. The entire variable domain, with the rest obtained from reference TRBV2 and TRBJ2-1, is as follows: EPEVTQTPSHQVTQMGQEVILRCVPISNHLYFYWYRQILGQKVEFLVSFYNNEISEKSEIFDDQFSVERPDGSNFTLKIRSTKLEDSAMYFCASRPGLGGYNEQFFGPGTRLTVL.

The rearrangement uses TRBV2 and TRBJ1-2; D is perhaps TRBD1 (5 bases). V lost 8 bases to trimming and J lost 6 bases, with 19 bases between them. This CDR3 contains 14 residues. Germline V lookup: CDR1 SNHLY, CDR2 FYNNEI. The CDR3 region is CASSYLFSGNGYTF. The CDR3 nucleotides read TGTGCCAGCTCTTATCTGTTCTCAGGGAATGGCTACACCTTC.

The chain is built from TRBV4-2 and TRBJ2-7; the match to TRBD2 covers 11 bases. This CDR3 region has 15 residues. Per the germline V gene, CDR1 is LGHNA and CDR2 is YNFKEQ. J gave up 5 bases and V 4 bases, and 7 bases lay outside the gene matches. The CDR3 loop is CASSPVAGGPHEQYF. The DNA of the CDR3 is TGTGCCAGCAGCCCCGTAGCGGGAGGGCCCCACGAGCAGTACTTC.

This chain links TRBV7-9 with TRBJ2-3, with D tentatively TRBD2 (5 bases). From germline, CDR1 is SEHNR and CDR2 FQNEAQ (reference sequence). The germline V and J ends were trimmed by 5 bases and 2 bases, with 14 bases remaining between them. The CDR3 extends over 15 amino acids. CDR3 sequence reads: CASSGKRRLTDTQYF. CDR3 nucleotide sequence: TGTGCCAGCAGCGGCAAGCGGCGCCTCACAGATACGCAGTATTTT.

This chain uses TRBV19 with TRBJ1-4, with 9 positions matching TRBD1. Trimming cost V 4 bases and J 10 bases; bases outside gene matches: 4. The CDR3 runs 13 residues. Germline CDR1 reads LNHDA; CDR2 reads SQIVND (reference sequence). CDR3 in amino acids: CASSTDRGAKLFF. The CDR3 nucleotides are TGTGCCAGTAGTACCGACAGGGGGGCAAAACTGTTTTTT.

The CDR3 DNA reads as TGTGCCAGCGGGGCGGGAGGGTTGGCCAATGAGCAGTTCTTC. This encodes CASGAGGLANEQFF. V usage is TRBV6-5 and J usage is TRBJ2-1; 9 bases agree with TRBD2. The CDR3 loop spans 14 amino acids. Germline CDR1 and CDR2: MNHEY and SVGAGI. After removal of 8 bases from V and 6 bases from J, the junction contained 8 bases not matched to a gene.

This chain uses TRBV2 with TRBJ2-2; a weak D match, TRBD2 (5 bases). From germline, CDR1 is SNHLY and CDR2 FYNNEI. The CDR3 extends over 15 amino acids. Trimming removed 5 bases from V and 6 bases from J, with 16 bases in between. The CDR3 coding sequence is TGTGCCAGCAGTCCACAAATGCCCGGGGCCGGGGAGCTGTTTTTT. Translating gives CASSPQMPGAGELFF.

In its sample, this clone was seen once. This chain joins TRBV11-2 and TRBJ2-7, with 8 bases matching TRBD2. Germline V gene sequence: CDR1 SGHAT, CDR2 FQNNGV. The V and J ends lost 3 bases and 2 bases, in that order; junction bases with no gene match: 6. The CDR3 is made up of 15 amino acids. The CDR3 DNA follows: TGTGCCAGCAGCTTCAGGATAGCGGGACCCTACGAGCAGTACTTC. It is translated as CASSFRIAGPYEQYF. Supplemented by reference TRBV11-2 and TRBJ2-7, the full variable domain reads EAGVAQSPRYKIIEKRQSVAFWCNPISGHATLYWYQQILGQGPKLLIQFQNNGVVDDSQLPKDRFSAERLKGVDSTLKIQPAKLEDSAVYLCASSFRIAGPYEQYFGPGTRLTVT.

The chain recombines TRBV27 with TRBJ1-1; D is possibly TRBD1 (6 bases). The CDR3 runs 14 residues. Germline V gene data show CDR1 as MNHEY and CDR2 as SMNVEV (reference sequence). The ends were cut back, 5 bases at V and 4 bases at J, with 14 bases in the middle. The DNA of the CDR3 is TGTGCCAGCAGTGGGTATGACAGGACCACTGAAGCTTTCTTT. Amino acids: CASSGYDRTTEAFF.

J is TRBJ1-5 and V is TRBV5-6; weak D call: TRBD1 (6 bases). Germline V gives CDR1 SGHDT, CDR2 YYEEEE. There are 16 residues in the CDR3. V shed 4 bases and J shed 3 bases, with 17 bases lying between them. CDR3 DNA sequence: TGTGCCAGCAGCGTGATGGGCGGACAGATCAATCAGCCCCAGCATTTT. As protein: CASSVMGGQINQPQHF.

This chain links TRBV6-2 or TRBV6-3 with TRBJ2-1; TRBD1 is a possible D gene (6 bases). The CDR3 spans 16 residues. The germline V gene encodes CDR1 MNHEY and CDR2 SVGEGT. The V end was cut by 10 bases, the J end by 3 bases, with 22 bases between. CDR3 bases: TGTGCCACCAGCAGTTCCAGGGGCGTTGGCTACAATGAGCAGTTCTTC. It codes for CATSSSRGVGYNEQFF.

This chain uses TRBV7-2 with TRBJ1-1, with 7 bases that match TRBD1. The CDR3 is 13 residues long. Germline assignment: CDR1 SGHTA and CDR2 FQGNSA. V lost 5 bases, J lost 4 bases, and 4 bases stayed unmatched. The CDR3 here is CASSIQGRTEAFF. CDR3 in DNA: TGTGCCAGCAGCATACAGGGGCGCACTGAAGCTTTCTTT.

The chain carries TRBV24-1 and TRBJ1-1; D not resolved. This CDR3 contains 14 residues. Germline loops: CDR1 KGHDR, CDR2 SFDVKD. The V end lost 5 bases, the J end lost 7 bases, and 16 bases lay between the germline ends. CDR3 in amino acids: CATSVSGRWGEAFF. Here the CDR3 DNA reads TGTGCCACCAGTGTGAGTGGGAGGTGGGGTGAAGCTTTCTTT.

The chain carries TRBV5-1 and TRBJ2-2; 9 bases agree with TRBD1. This CDR3 contains 14 residues. Germline CDR1 is SGHRS and CDR2 is YFSETQ. The CDR3 loop reads CVSRRDRDTGELFF. The DNA of the CDR3 is TGCGTCTCTCGGCGGGACAGGGACACCGGGGAGCTGTTTTTT.

The chain combines TRBV18 with TRBJ1-5; perhaps TRBD1 as D (5 bases). V was trimmed by 4 bases and J by 3 bases, leaving 7 bases between them. Germline V gene sequence: CDR1 KGHSH, CDR2 LQKENI. This CDR3 comprises 13 residues. DNA of the CDR3: TGTGCCAGCTCACAGGGGAACAATCAGCCCCAGCATTTT. This codes for CASSQGNNQPQHF.

This clone was seen only once. This rearrangement joins TRBV30 to TRBJ2-5, with D unresolved. The CDR3 length is 13 residues. V lost 3 bases, J lost 1 base, and 9 bases lay in between. Germline lookup yields CDR1 GTSNPN and CDR2 SVGIG (reference sequence). CDR3 DNA sequence: TGTGCCTGGAGGAATACGGTCCAAGAGACCCAGTACTTC. The encoded protein is CAWRNTVQETQYF.

The rearrangement joins TRBV9 to TRBJ1-1; D is unclear. Germline CDR1 reads SGDLS; CDR2 reads YYNGEE. The CDR3 is made up of 16 amino acids. The V end was cut by 0 bases, the J end by 6 bases, with 18 bases between. The CDR3 reads CASSVGRGGIDPEAFF. The CDR3 DNA is TGTGCCAGCAGCGTAGGGAGAGGAGGGATCGACCCTGAAGCTTTCTTT. Together with reference TRBV9 and TRBJ1-1, the CDR3 gives the full variable domain: DSGVTQTPKHLITATGQRVTLRCSPRSGDLSVYWYQQSLDQGLQFLIQYYNGEERAKGNILERFSAQQFPDLHSELNLSSLELGDSALYFCASSVGRGGIDPEAFFGQGTRLTVV.